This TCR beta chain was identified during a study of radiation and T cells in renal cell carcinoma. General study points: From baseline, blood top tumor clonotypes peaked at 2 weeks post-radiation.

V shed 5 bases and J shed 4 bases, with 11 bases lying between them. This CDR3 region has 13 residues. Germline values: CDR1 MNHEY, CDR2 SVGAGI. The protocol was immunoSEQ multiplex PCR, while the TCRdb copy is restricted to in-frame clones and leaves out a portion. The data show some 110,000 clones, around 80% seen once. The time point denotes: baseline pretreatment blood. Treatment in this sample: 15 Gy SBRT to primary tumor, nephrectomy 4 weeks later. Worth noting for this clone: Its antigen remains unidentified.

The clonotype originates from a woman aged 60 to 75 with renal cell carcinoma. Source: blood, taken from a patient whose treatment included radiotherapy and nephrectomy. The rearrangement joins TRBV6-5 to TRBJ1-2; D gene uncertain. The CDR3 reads CASSHHAFYGYTF. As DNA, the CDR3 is TGTGCCAGCAGTCACCACGCCTTCTATGGCTACACCTTC.